This TCR beta chain was identified in a study of post-analysis software for immune sequencing data. Looking at the study overall: Progressive-relapsing, secondary progressive and relapsing-remitting multiple sclerosis were among the disease courses included.

Concerning this clonotype: Its antigen remains unknown.

The TCR beta cDNA libraries contained unique molecular identifiers. Some 500,000 cDNA molecules were recovered from an input of roughly 0.85 to 10 million T cells. TCRdb redid the calling of the PCR reads with MiXCR, one entry per CDR3 protein. Of 600,000 to 700,000 distinct CDR3 sequences listed, approximately 59% are singletons. The study's findings and limits: Multiple sclerosis patients showed significantly lower normalized Chao1 diversity than controls did. With TRBV5-6, TRBV5-1 and TRBV20-1 included, a handful of TRBV segments were more frequent in patients than in controls. F-measure co-clustering was strong for batch-matched samples.

The CDR3 is 13 residues long. CDR1 is SEHNR and CDR2 is FQNEAQ in the germline V gene (reference sequence). V was shortened by 5 bases and J by 6 bases, with 14 bases between the two germline ends. The source is a girl aged 2-15 years with multiple sclerosis. V gene TRBV7-9 combines with J gene TRBJ2-7; perhaps D is TRBD1 or TRBD2 (5 bases each). Sequenced sample: blood. The CDR3 bases are TGTGCCAGCAGCCCCCGGACGGGGCTCGAGCAGTACTTC. It codes for CASSPRTGLEQYF.